The 29 T cell receptor beta chains reported below all come from one sample, sequenced in a study of blood T cell repertoires in COVID-19. Libraries were prepared by immunoSEQ multiplex PCR; TCRdb keeps only in-frame clonotypes and omits some of them. Counted here are around 130,000 clones, more than 80% occurring once; the ten biggest clones make up more than 9%. Sequencing was done on a sample of peripheral blood. The receptor set was obtained from a woman aged 55-70 years with acute or convalescent COVID-19.

In its sample, this clone was seen once. The chain joins TRBV12-3 or TRBV12-4 to TRBJ2-4; 8 nucleotides agree with TRBD1. V was clipped by 3 bases and J by 8 bases; unmatched bases: 3. The CDR3 has 13 amino acids. CDR3 nucleotide sequence: TGTGCCAGCAGTTTGGGACAGGTTCACATTCAGTACTTC. Amino acids: CASSLGQVHIQYF.

This clone showed up just once. The CDR3 protein is CASSLEGKGARETQYF. CDR3 DNA sequence: TGCGCCAGCAGCTTGGAAGGAAAGGGGGCGAGGGAGACCCAGTACTTC. V usage is TRBV5-1 and J usage is TRBJ2-5; 7 nucleotides agree with TRBD1. Germline trimming cut 0 bases from V and 5 bases from J; bases unmatched to any gene: 10. The CDR3 sequence is 16 residues long. Germline V gene sequence: CDR1 SGHRS, CDR2 YFSETQ.

This clone appeared a few times. The chain has TRBV5-1 and TRBJ1-1; D remains ambiguous. V lost 7 bases, J lost 1 base, and 11 bases lay in between. The CDR3 spans 13 residues. Germline loops: CDR1 SGHRS, CDR2 YFSETQ. The CDR3 protein is CASYKNKNTEAFF. The CDR3 nucleotides are TGCGCCAGCTATAAAAACAAGAACACTGAAGCTTTCTTT.

This clone has just a few counts. The chain combines TRBV5-6 with TRBJ2-2; 8 bases are shared with TRBD1. Germline CDR1 and CDR2: SGHDT and YYEEEE. With 2 bases clipped from V and 7 bases from J, the junction kept 13 bases outside the gene matches. This CDR3 has 17 residues. DNA for the CDR3: TGTGCCAGCAGCTTCTGGCAGGGGGCGATTCGTATCGGGGAGCTGTTTTTT. It encodes CASSFWQGAIRIGELFF.

The CDR3 region has the DNA TGTGCCAGCAGCCTAAAACAGGGCTTGGGCTACACCTTC. Translation gives CASSLKQGLGYTF. The chain combines TRBV7-8 with TRBJ1-2, with D possibly being TRBD1 (6 bases). The CDR3 consists of 13 residues. Trimming took 5 bases from V and 8 from J, leaving 15 bases between them. Looked up from germline, CDR1 is SGHVS and CDR2 is FQNEAQ.

A single count supports this clone. The chain recombines TRBV5-4 with TRBJ1-2, with TRBD1 as a possible D gene (5 bases). Germline assignment: CDR1 SGHNT and CDR2 YYREEE (reference sequence). With 0 bases removed from V and 4 bases from J, the gap between germline ends came to 10 bases. The CDR3 spans 14 residues. CDR3 sequence reads: CASSLVGGSYGYTF. In nucleotides, the CDR3 is TGTGCCAGCAGCTTGGTGGGGGGTTCCTATGGCTACACCTTC.

The CDR3 protein is CASSVGTGLGHYGYTF. The CDR3 bases are TGTGCCAGCAGCGTAGGGACAGGGCTAGGTCACTATGGCTACACCTTC. The chain recombines TRBV9 with TRBJ1-2, with 8 bases fitting TRBD1. V shed 0 bases and J 3 bases; nucleotides not matched to a gene: 7. Germline V gene lookup returns CDR1 SGDLS and CDR2 YYNGEE. This CDR3 spans 16 amino acids.

The chain couples TRBV7-6 to TRBJ2-5; 7 nucleotides line up with TRBD1. The CDR3 totals 17 residues. V lost 5 bases to trimming and J lost 5 bases; unmatched junction nucleotides: 17. The V gene's germline CDR1 is SGHVS and CDR2 FNYEAQ. CDR3 protein: CASSRRTGQTVRETQYF. CDR3 nucleotides: TGTGCCAGCAGCCGCCGGACGGGACAGACGGTCAGGGAGACCCAGTACTTC.

The chain recombines TRBV6-1 with TRBJ1-3; D is unclear. V lost 3 bases to trimming and J lost 8 bases, with 11 bases between them. The CDR3 runs to 13 residues. Germline-derived CDR1 and CDR2 are MNHNS and SASEGT. CDR3 region: CASSDYIYDTIYF. The CDR3 DNA sequence: TGTGCCAGCAGTGATTATATCTACGACACCATATATTTT.

This clone was picked up one time. The chain couples TRBV3-1 (or the pseudogene TRBV3-2) to TRBJ1-2; possible D gene TRBD1, 5 bases. The germline V gene has CDR1 LGHDT and CDR2 YNNKEL (reference sequence). This CDR3 spans 12 amino acids. Trimming pared 7 bases from V and 4 bases from J, leaving 10 bases between. CDR3 amino acids: CASTDQGYGYTF. CDR3 bases: TGTGCCAGCACCGACCAGGGCTATGGCTACACCTTC.

The chain is built from TRBV5-1 and TRBJ2-1, with 8 positions matching TRBD2. Trimming took 1 base from V and 2 from J; bases not matched to a gene: 2. Per the germline V gene, CDR1 is SGHRS and CDR2 is YFSETQ. CDR3 length: 15 residues. The CDR3 is CASSLYGGAYNEQFF. CDR3 DNA: TGCGCCAGCAGCTTGTACGGGGGGGCCTACAATGAGCAGTTCTTC. The complete variable domain, with remaining parts taken from reference TRBV5-1 and TRBJ2-1, reads KAGVTQTPRYLIKTRGQQVTLSCSPISGHRSVSWYQQTPGQGLQFLFEYFSETQRNKGNFPGRFSGRQFSNSRSEMNVSTLELGDSALYLCASSLYGGAYNEQFFGPGTRLTVL.

This chain links TRBV6-5 with TRBJ1-1, with D maybe TRBD1 (5 bases). CDR1 is MNHEY and CDR2 is SVGAGI in the germline V gene. The CDR3 covers 16 residues. V dropped 0 bases and J dropped 4 bases, with 15 bases sitting between them. CDR3 sequence: CASSYSMSSGRTEAFF. CDR3 DNA sequence: TGTGCCAGCAGTTACTCGATGTCTTCAGGGCGCACTGAAGCTTTCTTT.

The J gene is TRBJ1-1, the V gene TRBV3-1 (or the pseudogene TRBV3-2); perhaps TRBD1 as D (6 bases). The CDR3 covers 13 residues. Trimming cost V 3 bases and J 8 bases, with 13 bases left between them. Germline assignment: CDR1 LGHDT and CDR2 YNNKEL (reference sequence). The CDR3 loop is CASSHRTVGEAFF. In DNA, the CDR3 is TGTGCCAGCAGCCACCGGACAGTCGGAGAAGCTTTCTTT.

The chain employs TRBV10-1 and TRBJ1-1; D is unresolved. The germline gives CDR1 WNHNN, CDR2 SYGVQD (reference sequence). This CDR3 has 13 residues. Trimming cost V 4 bases and J 1 base, with 7 bases left between them. CDR3 protein: CASSVQENTEAFF. The CDR3, as DNA: TGCGCCAGCAGTGTGCAGGAGAACACTGAAGCTTTCTTT.

The rearrangement uses TRBV15 and TRBJ1-4; the D gene is possibly TRBD1 (5 bases). Germline V CDR1 and CDR2: LNHNV, YYDKDF (reference sequence). The CDR3 is 15 amino acids. V lost 3 bases and J 1 base, leaving 9 bases between the germline ends. The CDR3 bases are TGTGCCACCAGCAGCCGGGGGGGAACTAATGAAAAACTGTTTTTT. Translating it yields CATSSRGGTNEKLFF.

This chain joins TRBV4-1 and TRBJ1-4; D unresolved. V gave up 4 bases and J gave up 4 bases, with 16 bases separating them. Germline loops: CDR1 MGHRA, CDR2 YSYEKL. This CDR3 contains 16 residues. The CDR3 spells CASSLGPLTVNEKLFF. The CDR3 nucleotides are TGCGCCAGCAGCCTGGGCCCCTTAACGGTTAATGAAAAACTGTTTTTT.

The chain links TRBV30 to TRBJ1-2; D call uncertain. V was cut by 7 bases and J by 5 bases, with 8 bases left in between. The CDR3 loop spans 10 amino acids. Germline assignment: CDR1 GTSNPN and CDR2 SVGIG (reference sequence). The CDR3, as DNA: TGTGCCTTCAGTCGTTATGGCTACACCTTC. Encoded protein: CAFSRYGYTF.

This chain links TRBV5-6 with TRBJ1-1, with D possibly matching TRBD1 (5 bases). The CDR3 runs to 15 residues. Trimming left V 5 bases short and J 0 bases short, with 14 bases between. Germline V CDR1 and CDR2: SGHDT, YYEEEE. The chain's CDR3 is CASRAGYSLNTEAFF. The CDR3 coding sequence is TGTGCCAGCAGGGCAGGGTACTCCCTGAACACTGAAGCTTTCTTT.

This rearrangement joins TRBV24-1 to TRBJ1-1; a possible D gene is TRBD1 (6 bases). Germline V gene lookup returns CDR1 KGHDR and CDR2 SFDVKD. The CDR3 has 12 amino acids. V lost 1 base and J 10 bases, leaving 9 bases between the germline ends. DNA for the CDR3: TGTGCCACCAGTGATTTTAGGGGGGGAGCTTTCTTT. Residues: CATSDFRGGAFF.

CDR3 region: CASSAGQASGSYEQYF. For the CDR3, the DNA is TGTGCCAGCAGTGCAGGACAGGCGTCGGGGTCGTACGAGCAGTACTTC. The chain employs TRBV2 and TRBJ2-7; 7 nucleotides line up with TRBD1. The V gene's germline CDR1 is SNHLY and CDR2 FYNNEI. CDR3 length: 16 amino acids. V was pared by 4 bases and J by 4 bases, with 13 bases of the junction left unmatched.

V usage is TRBV18 and J usage is TRBJ1-3; TRBD1 agrees at 7 bases. The CDR3 is 15 residues long. Per germline, CDR1 KGHSH and CDR2 LQKENI. V shed 2 bases and J 2 bases; nucleotides not matched to a gene: 3. The CDR3 region has the DNA TGTGCCAGCTCACCAGGGCAGGGGGCTGGAAACACCATATATTTT. It is translated as CASSPGQGAGNTIYF.

The chain couples TRBV7-9 to TRBJ1-5; D is undetermined. Trimming left V 4 bases short and J 7 bases short, with 8 bases between. This CDR3 is 12 amino acids long. Germline loops: CDR1 SEHNR, CDR2 FQNEAQ (reference sequence). The CDR3 DNA follows: TGTGCCAGCAGCTACGACAAGCAGCCCCAGCATTTT. As protein: CASSYDKQPQHF.

The V and J genes are TRBV19 and TRBJ1-2; maybe TRBD1 (5 bases). CDR1 and CDR2 from the germline V gene are LNHDA and SQIVND (reference sequence). Trimming pared 7 bases from V and 1 base from J, leaving 10 bases between. This CDR3 has 13 amino acids. CDR3 bases: TGTGCCAGTACCCCGACAGTTAACTATGGCTACACCTTC. Its translation: CASTPTVNYGYTF.

The V call is TRBV23-1, the J call TRBJ2-1, with TRBD1 identical over 7 bases. TRBV23-1 is sorted into the ORF group, with uncertain function. This CDR3 region has 20 residues. With V trimmed by 7 bases and J by 0 bases, 21 bases remained unmatched. The chain's CDR3 is CASITPGYRGPLFSYNEQFF. Here the CDR3 DNA reads TGCGCCAGCATAACGCCTGGGTACAGGGGCCCCCTTTTCTCCTACAATGAGCAGTTCTTC.

Regarding this clone: One end of the junction varies from germline; a read error may be responsible. The chain joins TRBV5-5 to TRBJ1-1, with no clear D. CDR3 length equals 13 residues. Per the germline V gene, CDR1 is SGHKS and CDR2 is YYEKEE (reference sequence). CDR3 sequence: CASSLRGNNEAFF. The CDR3 DNA follows: TGTGCCAGCAGCTTACGGGGAAACAATGAAGCTTTCTTT.

This chain connects TRBV5-1 to TRBJ1-2, with D unresolved. This CDR3 has 13 residues. The germline gives CDR1 SGHRS, CDR2 YFSETQ. V gave up 1 base and J gave up 8 bases, with 12 bases separating them. CDR3 region: CASSLFPGEGYTF. In DNA form, the CDR3 reads TGCGCCAGCAGCTTGTTTCCCGGGGAGGGCTACACCTTC. The variable domain in full, with the rest retrieved from reference TRBV5-1 and TRBJ1-2, is KAGVTQTPRYLIKTRGQQVTLSCSPISGHRSVSWYQQTPGQGLQFLFEYFSETQRNKGNFPGRFSGRQFSNSRSEMNVSTLELGDSALYLCASSLFPGEGYTFGSGTRLTVV.

This chain connects TRBV7-2 to TRBJ1-1; the D is unclear. Trimming took off 2 bases at V and 1 base at J, with 14 bases between the two ends. This CDR3 contains 16 residues. Looked up from germline, CDR1 is SGHTA and CDR2 is FQGNSA. CDR3 sequence: CASSLTVNSPNTEAFF. The DNA of the CDR3 is TGTGCCAGCAGCTTAACGGTGAATTCCCCGAACACTGAAGCTTTCTTT.

The V and J genes are TRBV19 and TRBJ2-7; a weak D match, TRBD2 (7 bases). Germline CDR1 LNHDA, CDR2 SQIVND (reference sequence). The V gene lost 10 bases and the J gene lost 4 bases, with 20 bases spanning the gap. The CDR3 contains 14 residues. The CDR3 DNA sequence: TGTGCCACCTCCCCGAGGGGGAGGGGTTACGAGCAGTACTTC. The encoded protein is CATSPRGRGYEQYF.

This clone was seen only once. The chain employs TRBV12-3 or TRBV12-4 and TRBJ1-6; TRBD1 matches 7 bases. CDR3 size: 13 residues. Trimming at V came to 7 bases and at J to 14 bases, leaving 11 bases not matched to a gene. The CDR3 reads CASKRDRQSALHF. The DNA for the CDR3 is TGTGCCAGCAAGAGGGACAGACAGTCAGCCCTCCACTTT.